These T cell receptor beta chains were read from a single sample in a study of blood T cell repertoires in COVID-19. Sequenced by immunoSEQ multiplex PCR; TCRdb stores in-frame clones only, minus some. This sample carries under 350,000 clones, approximately 92% of them seen once, and the ten largest clones take under 7%. Specimen: peripheral blood. Source of these receptors: a woman in her twenties or thirties with COVID-19, enrolled during active disease. Both conserved end residues are trimmed from each CDR3. A D gene is named only where the DNA matches it firmly.

>.|TRBV28|TRBJ2-7
ASSTDNYEQY
>TRBD2|TRBV6-5|TRBJ2-2
ASRLAGGPTGELF
>.|TRBV6-5|TRBJ1-5
ASSPGLSNQPQH
>.|TRBV30|TRBJ1-5
AWSGTEDQPQH
>TRBD2|TRBV30|TRBJ2-7
AWSPEWGSGGSGYEQY
>.|TRBV5-6|TRBJ1-2
ASSLGGREMYGYT
>.|TRBV30|TRBJ2-1
AWDLKF
>.|TRBV2|TRBJ2-1
ASSEASGIGQF
>TRBD1|TRBV2|TRBJ2-7
ASRAGQGGLQQY
>TRBD2|TRBV5-1|TRBJ2-2
ASSLAGGPAGELF
>TRBD2|TRBV9|TRBJ2-7
ASSGPSGSHEQY
>.|TRBV4-3|TRBJ2-7
ASSQDAGPTYEQY
>.|TRBV28|TRBJ2-4
ASSSRTLNIQY
>.|TRBV4-3|TRBJ2-1
ASSQAGEGYEQF
>TRBD1|TRBV6-5|TRBJ1-6
ASSQDRGNSPLH
>TRBD2|TRBV10-1|TRBJ2-1
ASSEWTGGTDNEQF
>.|TRBV15|TRBJ2-2
ATSRGGNTGELF
>TRBD1|TRBV5-1|TRBJ1-3
ASSRGTEGDTIY
>.|TRBV27|TRBJ1-1
ASSFLQNRNTEAF
>TRBD2|TRBV27|TRBJ2-5
ASSWTSQETQY
>.|TRBV5-1|TRBJ2-7
ASSSTGEQY
>.|TRBV3-1/TRBV3-2|TRBJ2-7
ASSQEWGASGEQY
>.|TRBV9|TRBJ2-5
ASSVDRGGETQY
>.|TRBV28|TRBJ2-2
ASSPRGTTNTGELF
>TRBD2|TRBV9|TRBJ2-3
ASSVFSGRALDTQY
>.|TRBV6-2/TRBV6-3|TRBJ2-7
ASSFQGISVEQY
>.|TRBV15|TRBJ1-3
ATSRDLGVGNTIY
>TRBD2|TRBV7-9|TRBJ2-3
ASSMLAGGRGDTQY
>.|TRBV9|TRBJ2-7
ASSVATSTGEQY
>.|TRBV18|TRBJ2-7
ASSREVSYEQY